This TCR beta chain was sequenced in a study of T cells in Graves' hyperthyroidism and ophthalmopathy. As for this clonotype: Antigen specificity is unknown.

The CDR3 totals 13 residues. Germline V gives CDR1 SQVTM, CDR2 ANQGSEA. The V gene lost 4 bases and the J gene lost 6 bases, with 12 bases spanning the gap. Study-level findings and limits: Most thyroid-expanded clonotypes above 0.001 were also found in blood.

RNA transcripts yielded amplified TCR beta CDR3 regions. The study used the HTBI primer set for a first-round RT-PCR of the TCR CDR3. TCRdb re-called the multiplex PCR reads with MiXCR, one entry per CDR3 protein. The repertoire holds roughly 350,000 distinct CDR3 sequences, over 11% seen once, with around 25% in the top ten. The receptor was isolated from a woman aged 25 to 45 with Graves' hyperthyroidism. The chain employs TRBV29-1 and TRBJ2-2; a possible D gene is TRBD2 (5 bases). Sequencing input: blood. The CDR3 spells CSVGTRISGELFF. DNA of the CDR3: TGCAGCGTTGGAACTAGAATTTCCGGGGAGCTGTTTTTT.